This TCR beta chain is from a study of blood T cell repertoires in COVID-19. Study details: COVID-19 samples from acute and convalescent phases originated in the United States, Italy and Spain.

Original data processing: Reference gene primer amplification gave nucleated cell count estimates. Clones were sequenced by immunoSEQ multiplex PCR, and TCRdb holds only the in-frame ones, with some missing. That table supplies the V and J calls and clone size; D and trimming were determined from the DNA. The repertoire holds approximately 89,000 clones, with roughly 80% as singletons. The CDR3 has 16 residues. V lost 5 bases to trimming and J lost 0 bases, with 14 bases between them. Germline V lookup: CDR1 LNHDA, CDR2 SQIVND (reference sequence). V usage is TRBV19 and J usage is TRBJ2-1, with D maybe TRBD1 (6 bases). Input material: peripheral blood. This clonotype originated in a man between 65 and 79 years old with COVID-19, enrolled during active disease. The DNA for the CDR3 is TGTGCCAGTAGTGTGACGCAGGGGAGCTCCTACAATGAGCAGTTCTTC. It translates to CASSVTQGSSYNEQFF.